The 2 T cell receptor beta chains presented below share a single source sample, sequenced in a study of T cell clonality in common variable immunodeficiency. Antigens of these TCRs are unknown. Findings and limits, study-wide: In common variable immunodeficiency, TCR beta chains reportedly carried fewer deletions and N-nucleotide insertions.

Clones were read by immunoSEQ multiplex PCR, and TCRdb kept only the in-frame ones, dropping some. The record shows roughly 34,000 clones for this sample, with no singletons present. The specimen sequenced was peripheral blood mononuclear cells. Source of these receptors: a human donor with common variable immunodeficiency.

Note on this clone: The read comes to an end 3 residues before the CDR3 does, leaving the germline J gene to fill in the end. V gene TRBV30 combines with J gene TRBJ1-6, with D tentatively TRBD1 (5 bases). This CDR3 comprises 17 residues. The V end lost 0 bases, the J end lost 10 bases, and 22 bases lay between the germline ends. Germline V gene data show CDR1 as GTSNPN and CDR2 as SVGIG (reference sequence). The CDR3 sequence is CAWSVLRPKGDLSPLHF. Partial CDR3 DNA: TGTGCCTGGAGTGTACTGCGGCCAAAAGGGGACTTGTCACCC.

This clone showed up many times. The sequenced CDR3 bases are TGTGCCAGCAGCTTGACAGGGGCCTACGAG. As protein: CASSLTGAYE. The CDR3 as a whole reads CASSLTGAYEQYF. V and J are TRBV7-2 and TRBJ2-7; 8 nucleotides agree with TRBD1. The read falls 3 residues short of the CDR3 end, and the missing part is taken from the germline J gene. Germline CDR1 SGHTA, CDR2 FQGNSA. The V segment lost 3 bases and the J segment 2 bases; nucleotides outside the gene matches: 0. The CDR3 totals 13 residues.